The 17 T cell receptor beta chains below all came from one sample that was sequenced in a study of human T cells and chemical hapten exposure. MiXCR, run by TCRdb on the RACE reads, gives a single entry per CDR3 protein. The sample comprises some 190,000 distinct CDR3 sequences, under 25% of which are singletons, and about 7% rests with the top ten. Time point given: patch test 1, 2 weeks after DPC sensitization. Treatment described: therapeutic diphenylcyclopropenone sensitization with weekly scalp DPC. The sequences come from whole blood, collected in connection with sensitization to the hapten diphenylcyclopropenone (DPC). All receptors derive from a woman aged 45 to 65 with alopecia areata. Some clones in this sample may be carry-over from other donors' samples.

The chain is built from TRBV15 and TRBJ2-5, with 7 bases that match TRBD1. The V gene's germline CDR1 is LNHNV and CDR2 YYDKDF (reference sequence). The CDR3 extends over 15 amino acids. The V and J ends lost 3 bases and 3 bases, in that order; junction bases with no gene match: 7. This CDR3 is CATSRETGWEETQYF. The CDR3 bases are TGTGCCACCAGCAGGGAGACAGGGTGGGAAGAGACCCAGTACTTC.

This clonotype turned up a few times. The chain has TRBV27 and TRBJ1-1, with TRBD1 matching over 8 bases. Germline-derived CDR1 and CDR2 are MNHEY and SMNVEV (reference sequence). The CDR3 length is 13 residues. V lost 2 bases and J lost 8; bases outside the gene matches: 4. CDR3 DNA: TGTGCCAGCAGTTTAGGCAGGGGGCTAGAAGCTTTCTTT. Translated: CASSLGRGLEAFF.

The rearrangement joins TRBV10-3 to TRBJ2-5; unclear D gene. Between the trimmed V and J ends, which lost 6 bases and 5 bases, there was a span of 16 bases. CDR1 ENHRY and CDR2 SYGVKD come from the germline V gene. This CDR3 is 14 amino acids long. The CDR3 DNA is TGTGCCATCAGCGCGGCGGTGGGTAGGGAGACCCAGTACTTC. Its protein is CAISAAVGRETQYF.

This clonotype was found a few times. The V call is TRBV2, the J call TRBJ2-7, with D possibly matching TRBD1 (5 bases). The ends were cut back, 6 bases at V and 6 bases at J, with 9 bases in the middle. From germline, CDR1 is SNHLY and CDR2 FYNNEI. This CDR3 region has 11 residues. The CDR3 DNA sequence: TGTGCCAGCAGGTTAACAGGCGAGCAGTACTTC. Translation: CASRLTGEQYF.

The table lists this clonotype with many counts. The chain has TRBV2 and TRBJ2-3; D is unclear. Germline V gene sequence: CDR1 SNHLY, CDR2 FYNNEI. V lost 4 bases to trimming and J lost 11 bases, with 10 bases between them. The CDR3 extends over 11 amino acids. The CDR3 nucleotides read TGTGCCAGCAGTGCTGGGTCTGGGCAGTATTTT. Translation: CASSAGSGQYF.

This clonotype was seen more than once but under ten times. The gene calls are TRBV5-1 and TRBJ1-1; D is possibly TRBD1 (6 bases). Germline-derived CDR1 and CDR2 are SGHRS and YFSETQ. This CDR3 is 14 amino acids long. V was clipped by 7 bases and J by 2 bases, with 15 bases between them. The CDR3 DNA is TGCGCCAGCGCACCCGGGACAAAAAACACTGAAGCTTTCTTT. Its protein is CASAPGTKNTEAFF.

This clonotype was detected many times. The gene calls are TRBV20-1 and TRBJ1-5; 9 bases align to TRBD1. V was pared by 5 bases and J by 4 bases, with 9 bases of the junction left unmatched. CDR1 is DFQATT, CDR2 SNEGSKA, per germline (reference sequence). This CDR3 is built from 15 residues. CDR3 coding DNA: TGCAGTGCTGTAGTCCTGGGACAGGGTAATCAGCCCCAGCATTTT. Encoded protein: CSAVVLGQGNQPQHF.

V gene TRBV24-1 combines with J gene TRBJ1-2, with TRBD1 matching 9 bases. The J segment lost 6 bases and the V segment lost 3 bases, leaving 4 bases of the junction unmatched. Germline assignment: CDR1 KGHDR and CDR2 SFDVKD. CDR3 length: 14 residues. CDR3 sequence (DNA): TGTGCCACCAGTGATCCCCGGACAGGGGATGGCTACACCTTC. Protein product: CATSDPRTGDGYTF.

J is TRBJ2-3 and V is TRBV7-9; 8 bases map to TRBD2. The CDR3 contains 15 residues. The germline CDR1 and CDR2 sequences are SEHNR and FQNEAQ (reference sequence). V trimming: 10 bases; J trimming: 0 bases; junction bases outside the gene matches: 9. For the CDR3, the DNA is TGTGCCATACAAAGCGGGAGCCTAAGCACAGATACGCAGTATTTT. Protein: CAIQSGSLSTDTQYF.

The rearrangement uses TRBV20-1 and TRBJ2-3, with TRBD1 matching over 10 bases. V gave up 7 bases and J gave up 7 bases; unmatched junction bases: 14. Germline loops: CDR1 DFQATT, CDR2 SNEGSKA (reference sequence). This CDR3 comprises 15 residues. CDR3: CSVNPRQGAMNTQYF. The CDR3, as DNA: TGCAGTGTTAACCCCCGACAGGGGGCTATGAATACGCAGTATTTT.

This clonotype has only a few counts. CDR3 loop: CASSLRYRGGSPLHF. CDR3 nucleotide sequence: TGTGCCAGCAGCTTACGGTACAGGGGAGGTTCACCCCTCCACTTT. The chain joins TRBV7-6 to TRBJ1-6, with 7 bases matching TRBD1. Germline V gene sequence: CDR1 SGHVS, CDR2 FNYEAQ. J gave up 9 bases and V 2 bases, and 7 bases lay outside the gene matches. The CDR3 loop spans 15 amino acids.

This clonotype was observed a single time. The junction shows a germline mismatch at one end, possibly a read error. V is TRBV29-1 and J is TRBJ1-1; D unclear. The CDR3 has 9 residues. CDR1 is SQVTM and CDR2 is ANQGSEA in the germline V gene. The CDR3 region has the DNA TGCAGCGTTGACACTGAAGCTATCTTT. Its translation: CSVDTEAIF.

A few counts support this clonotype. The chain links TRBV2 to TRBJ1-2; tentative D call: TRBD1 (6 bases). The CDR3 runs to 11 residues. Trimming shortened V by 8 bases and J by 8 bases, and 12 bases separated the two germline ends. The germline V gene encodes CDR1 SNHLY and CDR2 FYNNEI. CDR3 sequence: CASWGQGGYTF. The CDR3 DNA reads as TGTGCCAGCTGGGGGCAGGGGGGCTACACCTTC.

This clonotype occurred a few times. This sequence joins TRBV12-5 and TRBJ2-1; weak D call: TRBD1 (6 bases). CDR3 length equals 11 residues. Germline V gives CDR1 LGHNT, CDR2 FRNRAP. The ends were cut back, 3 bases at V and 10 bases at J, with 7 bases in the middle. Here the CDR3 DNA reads TGTGCTAGTGGTTTCAGGGGAGAGCAGTTCTTC. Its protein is CASGFRGEQFF.

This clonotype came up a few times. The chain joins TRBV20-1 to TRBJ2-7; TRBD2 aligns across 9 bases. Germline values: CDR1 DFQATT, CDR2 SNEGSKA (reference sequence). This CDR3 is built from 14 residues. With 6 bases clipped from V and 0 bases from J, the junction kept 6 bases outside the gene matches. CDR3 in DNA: TGCAGTGCGGATGCGGGAGGGTCCTCCTACGAGCAGTACTTC. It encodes CSADAGGSSYEQYF.

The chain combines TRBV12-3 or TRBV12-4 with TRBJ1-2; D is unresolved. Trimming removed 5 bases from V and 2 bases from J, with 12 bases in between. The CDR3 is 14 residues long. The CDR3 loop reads CASSPGNGNYGYTF. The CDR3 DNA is TGTGCCAGCAGTCCCGGGAACGGGAACTATGGCTACACCTTC.

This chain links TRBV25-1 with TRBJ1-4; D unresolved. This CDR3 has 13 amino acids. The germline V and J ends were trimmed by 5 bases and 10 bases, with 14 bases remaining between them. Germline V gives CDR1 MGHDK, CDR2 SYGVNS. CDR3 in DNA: TGTGCCAGCAGTCACGACCCTGACGGAAAACTGTTTTTT. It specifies CASSHDPDGKLFF.